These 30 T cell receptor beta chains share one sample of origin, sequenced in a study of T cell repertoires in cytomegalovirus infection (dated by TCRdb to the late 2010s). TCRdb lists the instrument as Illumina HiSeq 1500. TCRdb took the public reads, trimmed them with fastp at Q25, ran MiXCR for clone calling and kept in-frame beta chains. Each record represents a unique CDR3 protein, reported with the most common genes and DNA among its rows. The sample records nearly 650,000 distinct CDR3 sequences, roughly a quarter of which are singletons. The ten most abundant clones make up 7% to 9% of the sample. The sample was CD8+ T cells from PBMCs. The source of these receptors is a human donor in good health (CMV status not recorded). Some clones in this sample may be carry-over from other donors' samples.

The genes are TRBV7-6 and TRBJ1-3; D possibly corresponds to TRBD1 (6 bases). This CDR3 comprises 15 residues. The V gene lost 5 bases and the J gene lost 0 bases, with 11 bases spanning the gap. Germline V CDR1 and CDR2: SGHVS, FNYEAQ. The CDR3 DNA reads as TGTGCCAGCAGCCCAACAGGGATCTCTGGAAACACCATATATTTT. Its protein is CASSPTGISGNTIYF.

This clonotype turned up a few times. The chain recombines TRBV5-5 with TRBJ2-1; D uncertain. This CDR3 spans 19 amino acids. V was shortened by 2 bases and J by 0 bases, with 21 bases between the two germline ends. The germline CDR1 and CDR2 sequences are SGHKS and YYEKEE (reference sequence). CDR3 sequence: CASSFPSFAVSSSYNEQFF. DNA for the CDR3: TGTGCCAGCAGCTTTCCCTCCTTCGCCGTTTCTAGCTCCTACAATGAGCAGTTCTTC.

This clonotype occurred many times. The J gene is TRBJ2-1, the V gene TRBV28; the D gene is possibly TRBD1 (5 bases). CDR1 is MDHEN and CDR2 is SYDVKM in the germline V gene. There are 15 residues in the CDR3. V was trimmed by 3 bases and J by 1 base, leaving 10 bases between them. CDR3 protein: CASSLAGWSYNEQFF. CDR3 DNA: TGTGCCAGCAGTTTGGCAGGGTGGTCCTACAATGAGCAGTTCTTC.

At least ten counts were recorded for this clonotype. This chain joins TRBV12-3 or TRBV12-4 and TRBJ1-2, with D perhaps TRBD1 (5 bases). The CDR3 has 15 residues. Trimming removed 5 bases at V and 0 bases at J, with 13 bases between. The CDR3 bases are TGTGCCAGCAGTGGGAGGAGGGGATCTAACTATGGCTACACCTTC. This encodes CASSGRRGSNYGYTF.

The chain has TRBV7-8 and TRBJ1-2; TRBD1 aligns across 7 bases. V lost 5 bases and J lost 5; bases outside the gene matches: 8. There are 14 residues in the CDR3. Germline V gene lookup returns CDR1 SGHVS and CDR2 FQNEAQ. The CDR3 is CASSARDRLYGYTF. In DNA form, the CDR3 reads TGTGCCAGCAGCGCCCGGGACAGATTATATGGCTACACCTTC.

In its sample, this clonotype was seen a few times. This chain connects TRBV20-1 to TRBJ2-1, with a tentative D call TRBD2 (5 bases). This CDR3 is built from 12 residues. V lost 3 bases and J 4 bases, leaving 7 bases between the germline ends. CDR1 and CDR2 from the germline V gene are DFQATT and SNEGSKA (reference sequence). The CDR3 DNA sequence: TGCAGTGCTAGCAGGAGGTACAATGAGCAGTTCTTC. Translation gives CSASRRYNEQFF.

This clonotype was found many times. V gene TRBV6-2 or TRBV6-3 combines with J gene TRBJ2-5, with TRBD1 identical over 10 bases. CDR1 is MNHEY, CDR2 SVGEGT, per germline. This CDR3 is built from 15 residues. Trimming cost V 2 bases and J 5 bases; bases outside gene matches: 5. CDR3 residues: CASSYGTGAGETQYF. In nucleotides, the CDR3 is TGTGCCAGCAGTTACGGGACAGGGGCTGGGGAGACCCAGTACTTC.

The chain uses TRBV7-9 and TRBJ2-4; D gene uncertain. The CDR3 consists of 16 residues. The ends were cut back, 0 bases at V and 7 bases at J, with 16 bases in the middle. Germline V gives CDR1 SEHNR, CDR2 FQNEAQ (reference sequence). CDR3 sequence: CASSLAFGAAANIQYF. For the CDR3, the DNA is TGTGCCAGCAGCTTAGCTTTCGGCGCGGCCGCGAACATTCAGTACTTC. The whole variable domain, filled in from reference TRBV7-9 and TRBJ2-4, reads DTGVSQNPRHKITKRGQNVTFRCDPISEHNRLYWYRQTLGQGPEFLTYFQNEAQLEKSRLLSDRFSAERPKGSFSTLEIQRTEQGDSAMYLCASSLAFGAAANIQYFGAGTRLSVL.

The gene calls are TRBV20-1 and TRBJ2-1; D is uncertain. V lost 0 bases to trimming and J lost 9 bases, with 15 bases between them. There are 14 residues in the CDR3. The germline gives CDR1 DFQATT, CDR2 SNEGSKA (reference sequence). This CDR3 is CSARDMGGFFEQFF. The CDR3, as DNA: TGCAGTGCTAGAGATATGGGTGGTTTTTTTGAGCAGTTCTTC.

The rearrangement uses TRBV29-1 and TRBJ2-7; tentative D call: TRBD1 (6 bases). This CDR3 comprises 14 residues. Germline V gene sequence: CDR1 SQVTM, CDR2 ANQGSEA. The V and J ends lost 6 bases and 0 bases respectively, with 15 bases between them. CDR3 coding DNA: TGCAGCGTCGGTGGGGACACCAGCTCCTACGAGCAGTACTTC. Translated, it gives CSVGGDTSSYEQYF.

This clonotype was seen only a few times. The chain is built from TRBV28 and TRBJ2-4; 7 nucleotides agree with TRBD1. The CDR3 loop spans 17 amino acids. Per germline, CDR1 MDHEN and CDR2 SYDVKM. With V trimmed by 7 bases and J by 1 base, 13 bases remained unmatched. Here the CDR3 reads CASTVDRMGVAKNIQYF. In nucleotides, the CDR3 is TGTGCCAGCACCGTGGACAGGATGGGGGTGGCCAAAAACATTCAGTACTTC.

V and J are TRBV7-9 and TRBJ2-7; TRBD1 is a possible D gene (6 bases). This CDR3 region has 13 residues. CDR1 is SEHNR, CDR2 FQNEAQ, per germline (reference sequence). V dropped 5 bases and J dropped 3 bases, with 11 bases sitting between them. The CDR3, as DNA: TGTGCCAGCAGCCCAGGGGCCCTCTACGAGCAGTACTTC. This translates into CASSPGALYEQYF. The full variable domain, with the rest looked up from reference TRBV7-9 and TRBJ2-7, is DTGVSQNPRHKITKRGQNVTFRCDPISEHNRLYWYRQTLGQGPEFLTYFQNEAQLEKSRLLSDRFSAERPKGSFSTLEIQRTEQGDSAMYLCASSPGALYEQYFGPGTRLTVT.

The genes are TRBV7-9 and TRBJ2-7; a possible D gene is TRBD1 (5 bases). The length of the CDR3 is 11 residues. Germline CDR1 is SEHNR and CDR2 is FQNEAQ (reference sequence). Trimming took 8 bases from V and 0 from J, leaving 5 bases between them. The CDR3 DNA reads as TGTGCCAGCGGGGCCTCCTACGAGCAGTACTTC. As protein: CASGASYEQYF.

Here the CDR3 reads CASSLDAAGGDGYTF. CDR3 nucleotide sequence: TGTGCCAGCAGCTTGGATGCGGCAGGGGGAGATGGCTACACCTTC. The chain employs TRBV5-4 and TRBJ1-2; 7 bases align to TRBD1. Germline V gene lookup returns CDR1 SGHNT and CDR2 YYREEE (reference sequence). The CDR3 spans 15 residues. The trim removed 0 bases at V and 6 bases at J, leaving 8 bases unmatched.

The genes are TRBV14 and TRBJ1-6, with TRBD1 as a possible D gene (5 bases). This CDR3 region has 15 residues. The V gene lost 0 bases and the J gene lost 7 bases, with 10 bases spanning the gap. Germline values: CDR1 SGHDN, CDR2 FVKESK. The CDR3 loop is CASSQDGTVNSPLHF. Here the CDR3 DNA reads TGTGCCAGCAGCCAAGATGGGACTGTGAATTCACCCCTCCACTTT.

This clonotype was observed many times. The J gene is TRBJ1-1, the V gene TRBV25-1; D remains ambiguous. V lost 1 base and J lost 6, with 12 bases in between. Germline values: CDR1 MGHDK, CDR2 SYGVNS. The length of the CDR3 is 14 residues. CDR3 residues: CASSEWAGGPEAFF. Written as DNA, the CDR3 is TGTGCCAGCAGTGAATGGGCGGGCGGCCCTGAAGCTTTCTTT.

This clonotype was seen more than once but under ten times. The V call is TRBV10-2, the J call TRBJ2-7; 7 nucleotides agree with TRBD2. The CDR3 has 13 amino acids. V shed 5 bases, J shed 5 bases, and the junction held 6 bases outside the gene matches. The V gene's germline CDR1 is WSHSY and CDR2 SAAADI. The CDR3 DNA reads TGCGCCAGCAGTCTAGGTGGGGGGGACGAGCAGTACTTC. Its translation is CASSLGGGDEQYF.

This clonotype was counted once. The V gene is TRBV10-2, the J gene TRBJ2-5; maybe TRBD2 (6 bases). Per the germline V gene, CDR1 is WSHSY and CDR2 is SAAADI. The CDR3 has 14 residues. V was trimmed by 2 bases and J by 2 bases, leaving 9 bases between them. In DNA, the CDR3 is TGCGCCAGCAGTGAGACTAGCCCGCAAGAGACCCAGTACTTC. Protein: CASSETSPQETQYF.

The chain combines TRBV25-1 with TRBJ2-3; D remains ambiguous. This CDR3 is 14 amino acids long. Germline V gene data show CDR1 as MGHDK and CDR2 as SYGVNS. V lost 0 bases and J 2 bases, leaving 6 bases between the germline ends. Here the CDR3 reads CASSEYDSTDTQYF. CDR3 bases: TGTGCCAGCAGTGAATACGACTCCACAGATACGCAGTATTTT.

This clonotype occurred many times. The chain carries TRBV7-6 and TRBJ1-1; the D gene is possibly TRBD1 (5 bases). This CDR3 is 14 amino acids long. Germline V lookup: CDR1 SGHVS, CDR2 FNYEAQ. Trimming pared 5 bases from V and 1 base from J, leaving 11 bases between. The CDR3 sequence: CASSTTGQNTEAFF. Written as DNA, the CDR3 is TGTGCCAGCAGCACCACCGGACAGAACACTGAAGCTTTCTTT.

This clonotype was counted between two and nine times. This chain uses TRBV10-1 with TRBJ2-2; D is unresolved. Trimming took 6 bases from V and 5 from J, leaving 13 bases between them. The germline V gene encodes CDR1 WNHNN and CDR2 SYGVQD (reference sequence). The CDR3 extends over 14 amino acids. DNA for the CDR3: TGCGCCAGCAGCCCATCCCCCGAGACCGGGGAGCTGTTTTTT. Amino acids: CASSPSPETGELFF.

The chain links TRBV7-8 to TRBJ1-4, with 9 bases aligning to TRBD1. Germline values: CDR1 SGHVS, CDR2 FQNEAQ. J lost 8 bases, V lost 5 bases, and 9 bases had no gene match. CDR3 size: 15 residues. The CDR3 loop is CASSVWTGEYEKLFF. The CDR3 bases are TGTGCCAGCAGCGTCTGGACAGGGGAGTACGAAAAACTGTTTTTT.

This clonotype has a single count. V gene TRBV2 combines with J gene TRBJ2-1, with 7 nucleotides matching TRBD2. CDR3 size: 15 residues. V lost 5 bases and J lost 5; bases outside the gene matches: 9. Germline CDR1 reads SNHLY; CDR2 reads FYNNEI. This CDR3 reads CASSRTGGHNNEQFF. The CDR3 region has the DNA TGTGCCAGCAGTCGTACGGGGGGTCATAACAATGAGCAGTTCTTC.

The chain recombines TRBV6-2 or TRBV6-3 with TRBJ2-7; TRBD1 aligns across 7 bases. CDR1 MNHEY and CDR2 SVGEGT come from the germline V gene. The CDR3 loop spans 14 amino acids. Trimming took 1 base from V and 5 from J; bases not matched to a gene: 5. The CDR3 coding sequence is TGTGCCAGCAGTTACTACTCGAGGGGGCACGAGCAGTACGTC. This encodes CASSYYSRGHEQYV.

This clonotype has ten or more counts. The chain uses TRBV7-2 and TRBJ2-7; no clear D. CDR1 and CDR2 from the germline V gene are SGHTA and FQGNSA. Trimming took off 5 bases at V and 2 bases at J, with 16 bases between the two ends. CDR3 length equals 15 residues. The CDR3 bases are TGTGCCAGCAGCCCCCCTGGGCCCCGGGCCTACGAGCAGTACGTC. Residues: CASSPPGPRAYEQYV.

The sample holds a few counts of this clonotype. The CDR3 coding sequence is TGTGCCAGCTCACCATACGACAGGGAATTCGAGCAGTACTTC. Amino acids: CASSPYDREFEQYF. The genes are TRBV18 and TRBJ2-7; 7 bases fit TRBD1. The CDR3 runs to 14 residues. The germline V gene has CDR1 KGHSH and CDR2 LQKENI. With V trimmed by 2 bases and J by 6 bases, 7 bases remained unmatched.

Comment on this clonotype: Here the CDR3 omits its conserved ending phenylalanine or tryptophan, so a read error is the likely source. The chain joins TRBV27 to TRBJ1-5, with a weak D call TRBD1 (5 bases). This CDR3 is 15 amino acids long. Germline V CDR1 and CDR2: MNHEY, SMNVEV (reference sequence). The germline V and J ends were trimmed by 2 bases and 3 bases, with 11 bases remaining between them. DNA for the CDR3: TGTGCCAGCAGTTTAATGGGGACCGACAATCAGCCCCAGCATTGT. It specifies CASSLMGTDNQPQHC.

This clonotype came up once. The CDR3 nucleotides read TGTGCCAGCAGTACCGGGGGTCACAATGAGCAGTTCTTC. It codes for CASSTGGHNEQFF. J is TRBJ2-1 and V is TRBV12-3 or TRBV12-4; perhaps TRBD2 as D (6 bases). The CDR3 extends over 13 amino acids. V gave up 5 bases and J gave up 5 bases, with 10 bases separating them.

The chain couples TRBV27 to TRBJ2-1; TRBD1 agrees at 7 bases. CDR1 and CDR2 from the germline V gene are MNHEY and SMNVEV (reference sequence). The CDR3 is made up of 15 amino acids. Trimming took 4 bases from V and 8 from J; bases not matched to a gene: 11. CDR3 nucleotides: TGTGCCAGCAGTTCCCACAGGGGAAGAGGTGATGAGCAGTTCTTC. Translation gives CASSSHRGRGDEQFF.

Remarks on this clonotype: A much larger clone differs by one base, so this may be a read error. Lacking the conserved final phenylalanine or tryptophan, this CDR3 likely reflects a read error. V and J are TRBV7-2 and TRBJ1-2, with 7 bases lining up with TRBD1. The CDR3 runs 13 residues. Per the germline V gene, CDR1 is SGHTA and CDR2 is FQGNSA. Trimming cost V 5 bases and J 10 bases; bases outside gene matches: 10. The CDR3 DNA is TGTGCCAGCAGCCCCGGGACAGTTTTGATCTACACCATC. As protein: CASSPGTVLIYTI.